What follows are 15 T cell receptor beta chains derived from one specimen sequenced in a study of human T cells and chemical hapten exposure. TCRdb analysed the RACE reads with MiXCR anew, one entry per CDR3 protein. Of fewer than 400,000 distinct CDR3 sequences listed, under 9% were seen once; the top ten hold roughly 7.9%. Time point here: patch test 1, 2 weeks after DPC sensitization. Treatment denoted: therapeutic diphenylcyclopropenone sensitization with weekly scalp DPC. The specimen comprised whole blood, sampled in connection with sensitization to the hapten diphenylcyclopropenone (DPC). These TCRs come from a woman under 30 with alopecia areata. Some clones in this sample may be carry-over from other donors' samples.

This sequence joins TRBV4-3 and TRBJ2-3; no firm D call. V dropped 4 bases and J dropped 1 base, with 18 bases sitting between them. CDR3 size: 17 residues. Looked up from germline, CDR1 is LGHNA and CDR2 is YSLEER. The CDR3, as DNA: TGCGCCAGCAGCCCCCGGTCGGCAGCTCTGGGCACAGATACGCAGTATTTT. Residues: CASSPRSAALGTDTQYF.

The V gene is TRBV28, the J gene TRBJ2-7; 7 positions agree with TRBD2. The germline CDR1 and CDR2 sequences are MDHEN and SYDVKM. The CDR3 has 15 residues. V lost 3 bases and J lost 0; bases outside the gene matches: 5. CDR3 loop: CASSFHGGFSYEQYF. The CDR3 DNA reads as TGTGCCAGCAGTTTCCACGGGGGGTTCTCCTACGAGCAGTACTTC.

This clonotype has a count of ten or more. The chain carries TRBV5-1 and TRBJ2-1; weak D call: TRBD2 (6 bases). The CDR3 is made up of 15 amino acids. V shed 1 base and J shed 6 bases, with 14 bases lying between them. Per the germline V gene, CDR1 is SGHRS and CDR2 is YFSETQ. This CDR3 is CASSLRSQGGNEQFF. CDR3 sequence (DNA): TGCGCCAGCAGCTTGCGATCCCAGGGAGGCAATGAGCAGTTCTTC.

The rearrangement links TRBV5-5 to TRBJ1-5, with D hard to call. V lost 4 bases and J lost 0, with 8 bases in between. Germline assignment: CDR1 SGHKS and CDR2 YYEKEE (reference sequence). CDR3 length equals 14 residues. DNA of the CDR3: TGTGCCAGCAGCCTGACGGTTAGCAATCAGCCCCAGCATTTT. This sequence encodes CASSLTVSNQPQHF.

The chain has TRBV12-3 or TRBV12-4 and TRBJ1-4; the match to TRBD1 covers 9 bases. J gave up 11 bases and V 4 bases, and 8 bases lay outside the gene matches. There are 14 residues in the CDR3. CDR3 region: CASSSTLQGAKLFF. CDR3 sequence (DNA): TGTGCCAGCAGTTCCACCCTACAGGGGGCGAAACTGTTTTTT.

With respect to this clonotype: A much larger clone is a single base away; this may be a read error. The chain employs TRBV7-9 and TRBJ2-2; a weak D match, TRBD2 (7 bases). Per the germline V gene, CDR1 is SEHNR and CDR2 is FQNEAQ (reference sequence). The CDR3 has 16 residues. As DNA, the CDR3 is TGTGCCAGCAGCGCGCCCGGGGGGCCAGACACCGTGGAGCTGTTTTTT. It translates to CASSAPGGPDTVELFF.

This clonotype was counted many times. This chain links TRBV9 with TRBJ2-3; D unresolved. Germline V gene sequence: CDR1 SGDLS, CDR2 YYNGEE. CDR3 length equals 14 residues. Trimming took 4 bases from V and 1 from J, leaving 10 bases between them. CDR3 in amino acids: CASSPNEGTDTQYF. CDR3 nucleotide sequence: TGTGCCAGCAGCCCCAACGAGGGCACAGATACGCAGTATTTT.

Turning to this clonotype: Mismatch with germline at one junction end may stem from a read error. CDR3 residues: CASIPADRGTEALF. The DNA of the CDR3 is TGTGCCAGCATTCCAGCGGACAGGGGCACTGAAGCTTTGTTT. V gene TRBV12-3 or TRBV12-4 combines with J gene TRBJ1-1, with 9 bases that match TRBD1. The CDR3 consists of 14 residues.

The chain carries TRBV15 and TRBJ1-2; 8 bases map to TRBD1. This CDR3 spans 15 amino acids. J gave up 7 bases and V 0 bases, and 7 bases lay outside the gene matches. Germline V CDR1 and CDR2: LNHNV, YYDKDF (reference sequence). This CDR3 is CATSRDIEQGAGYTF. CDR3 DNA sequence: TGTGCCACCAGCAGAGATATCGAGCAGGGGGCTGGCTACACCTTC.

This clonotype was detected ten times or more. This chain uses TRBV14 with TRBJ2-1, with D perhaps assigned TRBD1 or TRBD2 (5 bases each). The CDR3 totals 16 residues. CDR1 is SGHDN, CDR2 FVKESK, per germline. The V gene lost 3 bases and the J gene lost 2 bases, with 14 bases spanning the gap. The CDR3 nucleotides are TGTGCCAGCAGCCATCCGGGACGGATGACCTACAATGAGCAGTTCTTC. This sequence encodes CASSHPGRMTYNEQFF. The complete variable domain, with remaining parts taken from reference TRBV14 and TRBJ2-1, reads EAGVTQFPSHSVIEKGQTVTLRCDPISGHDNLYWYRRVMGKEIKFLLHFVKESKQDESGMPNNRFLAERTGGTYSTLKVQPAELEDSGVYFCASSHPGRMTYNEQFFGPGTRLTVL.

This clonotype showed up just a few times. The chain carries TRBV5-1 and TRBJ1-6, with a tentative D call TRBD1 (5 bases). Trimming stripped 2 bases from V and 5 bases from J, with 11 bases between. Per the germline V gene, CDR1 is SGHRS and CDR2 is YFSETQ. The CDR3 loop spans 15 amino acids. This CDR3 is CASSFGHPDNSPLHF. The CDR3 coding sequence is TGCGCCAGCAGCTTCGGACATCCTGATAATTCACCCCTCCACTTT. The whole variable domain, remainder taken from reference TRBV5-1 and TRBJ1-6, is KAGVTQTPRYLIKTRGQQVTLSCSPISGHRSVSWYQQTPGQGLQFLFEYFSETQRNKGNFPGRFSGRQFSNSRSEMNVSTLELGDSALYLCASSFGHPDNSPLHFGNGTRLTVT.

The chain carries TRBV15 and TRBJ2-5, with D possibly being TRBD2 (6 bases). Germline lookup yields CDR1 LNHNV and CDR2 YYDKDF (reference sequence). The CDR3 has 16 residues. Trimming took off 3 bases at V and 0 bases at J, with 14 bases between the two ends. CDR3 residues: CATSSDTGLHQETQYF. Written as DNA, the CDR3 is TGTGCCACCAGCAGCGACACGGGACTTCACCAAGAGACCCAGTACTTC. Full variable domain (missing parts from reference TRBV15 and TRBJ2-5): DAMVIQNPRYQVTQFGKPVTLSCSQTLNHNVMYWYQQKSSQAPKLLFHYYDKDFNNEADTPDNFQSRRPNTSFCFLDIRSPGLGDTAMYLCATSSDTGLHQETQYFGPGTRLLVL.

The chain combines TRBV6-5 with TRBJ2-3; maybe TRBD1 (7 bases). Germline V gives CDR1 MNHEY, CDR2 SVGAGI. The CDR3 consists of 15 residues. Trimming cost V 6 bases and J 3 bases, with 16 bases left between them. The CDR3 spells CASRRAGGLTDTQYF. DNA of the CDR3: TGTGCCAGCAGGAGGGCAGGGGGGTTAACAGATACGCAGTATTTT.

This clonotype turned up a few times. The chain couples TRBV20-1 to TRBJ2-3, with TRBD1 as a possible D gene (5 bases). Germline values: CDR1 DFQATT, CDR2 SNEGSKA (reference sequence). The V end lost 0 bases, the J end lost 4 bases, and 14 bases lay between the germline ends. CDR3 length: 15 residues. As DNA, the CDR3 is TGCAGTGCTAGAGATGGCAGGGCCTCTGCAGATACGCAGTATTTT. This sequence encodes CSARDGRASADTQYF.

The table lists this clonotype with a few counts. The genes are TRBV9 and TRBJ2-5; the match to TRBD2 covers 7 bases. CDR3 size: 13 residues. Germline CDR1 is SGDLS and CDR2 is YYNGEE. The junction had 4 bases not matched to a gene; V was cut back by 3 bases and J by 5 bases. This CDR3 is CASSASGTETQYF. In nucleotides, the CDR3 is TGTGCCAGCAGCGCCAGCGGGACGGAGACCCAGTACTTC.